A selection of T cell receptor beta chains follows, all from one sample in a study of shared clonotypes between healthy human individuals. Produced via immunoSEQ multiplex PCR; TCRdb's table is partial and in-frame only. Of around 430,000 clones in the sample, roughly three quarters were seen once. The sample comprised PBMCs. The receptors stem from a woman aged 40 to 50 in good health. Some clones in this sample may be carry-over from other donors' samples. Each CDR3 is given with its conserved first and last residue. The order of the fields is V gene, clone size, D gene, J gene, CDR3 protein, CDR3 DNA. The D gene is left open where the match is weak. Not all rows give a size; the values are once, few, many and, for expanded clones, a class.

v_call: TRBV6-1
clone_size: .
d_call: .
j_call: TRBJ2-5
cdr3_aa: CASSDPGVETQYF
cdr3_nt: TGTGCCAGCAGTGACCCGGGAGTAGAGACCCAGTACTTC

v_call: TRBV2
clone_size: .
d_call: .
j_call: TRBJ2-1
cdr3_aa: CASSDGPPQFF
cdr3_nt: TGTGCCAGCAGTGACGGTCCCCCGCAGTTCTTC

v_call: TRBV15
clone_size: .
d_call: TRBD1
j_call: TRBJ2-5
cdr3_aa: CATSRTGYQETQYF
cdr3_nt: TGTGCCACCAGCCGGACAGGGTACCAAGAGACCCAGTACTTC

v_call: TRBV6-1
clone_size: once
d_call: .
j_call: TRBJ1-1
cdr3_aa: CASSEARGETEAFF
cdr3_nt: TGTGCCAGCAGTGAAGCGCGAGGAGAGACTGAAGCTTTCTTT

v_call: TRBV5-1
clone_size: .
d_call: TRBD2
j_call: TRBJ2-3
cdr3_aa: CASTWRGLAHLPSGEDTQYF
cdr3_nt: TGCGCCAGCACCTGGAGGGGACTAGCGCACCTTCCGAGCGGGGAGGATACGCAGTATTTT

v_call: TRBV11-2
clone_size: .
d_call: TRBD1
j_call: TRBJ1-6
cdr3_aa: CASSYRGLWRDSPLHF
cdr3_nt: TGTGCCAGCAGCTACAGGGGTTTGTGGCGTGATTCACCCCTCCACTTT

v_call: TRBV5-1
clone_size: .
d_call: .
j_call: TRBJ1-1
cdr3_aa: CASSLNRETEAFF
cdr3_nt: TGCGCCAGCAGCCTAAACAGGGAAACTGAAGCTTTCTTT

v_call: TRBV19
clone_size: .
d_call: .
j_call: TRBJ2-7
cdr3_aa: CASSIAGAPGYEQYF
cdr3_nt: TGTGCCAGTAGTATTGCTGGAGCGCCAGGTTACGAGCAGTACTTC

v_call: TRBV28
clone_size: .
d_call: TRBD2
j_call: TRBJ2-7
cdr3_aa: CASSLSSGASYEQYF
cdr3_nt: TGTGCCAGCAGTTTATCTAGCGGAGCCTCCTACGAGCAGTACTTC

v_call: TRBV7-2
clone_size: .
d_call: .
j_call: TRBJ2-5
cdr3_aa: CASSFYHGEQYF
cdr3_nt: TGTGCCAGCAGCTTCTATCACGGGGAGCAGTACTTC

v_call: TRBV4-1
clone_size: once
d_call: .
j_call: TRBJ2-7
cdr3_aa: CASSQGGLPLNF
cdr3_nt: TGCGCCAGCAGCCAAGGCGGTCTACCACTGAACTTC

v_call: TRBV5-1
clone_size: .
d_call: .
j_call: TRBJ2-7
cdr3_aa: CASSLARGSREQYF
cdr3_nt: TGCGCCAGCAGCTTGGCGCGGGGTAGCCGCGAGCAGTACTTC

v_call: TRBV4-3
clone_size: .
d_call: .
j_call: TRBJ2-1
cdr3_aa: CASSAGGRSYNEQFF
cdr3_nt: TGCGCCAGCAGCGCGGGTGGACGGTCCTACAATGAGCAGTTCTTC

v_call: TRBV2
clone_size: once
d_call: TRBD1
j_call: TRBJ1-1
cdr3_aa: CASSRDRGRNTEAFF
cdr3_nt: TGTGCCAGCAGCAGAGACAGGGGACGGAACACTGAAGCTTTCTTT

v_call: TRBV19
clone_size: .
d_call: TRBD1
j_call: TRBJ1-4
cdr3_aa: CASSPNPGQAYEKLFF
cdr3_nt: TGTGCCAGTAGTCCCAATCCCGGACAGGCTTATGAAAAACTGTTTTTT

v_call: TRBV30
clone_size: few
d_call: TRBD1
j_call: TRBJ1-2
cdr3_aa: CASGQGESYTF
cdr3_nt: TGTGCCTCCGGACAGGGAGAAAGCTACACCTTC

v_call: TRBV7-2
clone_size: .
d_call: .
j_call: TRBJ1-1
cdr3_aa: CASSLAASGTEAFF
cdr3_nt: TGTGCCAGCAGCTTAGCGGCGTCGGGGACTGAAGCTTTCTTT

v_call: TRBV11-2
clone_size: .
d_call: .
j_call: TRBJ1-4
cdr3_aa: CASSLDSQIAKLFF
cdr3_nt: TGTGCCAGCAGCTTAGACTCACAGATTGCAAAACTGTTTTTT

v_call: TRBV2
clone_size: .
d_call: .
j_call: TRBJ2-3
cdr3_aa: CASRDLTDTQYF
cdr3_nt: TGTGCCAGTCGGGACCTCACAGATACGCAGTATTTT